This TCR beta chain was found in a study of blood T cell repertoires in COVID-19. Study-wide context: Samples came from the United States, Italy and Spain, spanning acute and convalescent COVID-19.

Trimming removed 2 bases at V and 4 bases at J, with 12 bases between. The CDR3 is 15 amino acids. Germline values: CDR1 SGHTA, CDR2 FQGNSA. As processed by the authors: Nucleated cell number was recorded as an estimate derived from reference gene primer amplification. The assay was immunoSEQ multiplex PCR, and TCRdb's table has in-frame clones only and misses some. The V and J calls and the clone size are those of that table, but D and trimming were determined from the DNA. The table lists more than 150,000 clones, over 80% of them singletons, with around 13% in the top ten. Enrolled through a virtual design, the participants were between roughly 18 and 95 years of age and came from 24 US areas. Cohorts were determined from participant-reported clinical history.

The sequence came from a woman in her fifties or sixties who had recovered from COVID-19. This chain connects TRBV7-2 to TRBJ2-1, with D uncertain. The material sequenced was PBMCs or T cells enriched from blood (not recorded which). The CDR3 DNA reads as TGTGCCAGCAGCTTACAGGATGTCCAATACAATGAGCAGTTCTTC. Translated: CASSLQDVQYNEQFF.